This passage covers 27 T cell receptor beta chains from one sample sequenced in a study of blood T cell repertoires in COVID-19. TCRdb keeps only in-frame clones here, not all; method: immunoSEQ multiplex PCR. The sample lists 410,000 or so clones; 86% were seen once. Sequencing input: peripheral blood. The source is a woman in her twenties or thirties with active or convalescent COVID-19.

The V and J genes are TRBV2 and TRBJ1-1; possible D gene TRBD1, 6 bases. The CDR3 is 13 amino acids. CDR1 SNHLY and CDR2 FYNNEI come from the germline V gene. Deletions cut 6 bases from V and 5 bases from J, with 13 bases between. CDR3 protein: CASRGATGTEAFF. The CDR3 DNA reads TGTGCCAGCAGGGGGGCGACAGGAACTGAAGCTTTCTTT.

CDR3 amino acids: CATLNLRTGQVNYGYTF. CDR3 nucleotide sequence: TGTGCCACCCTTAATTTACGGACAGGACAGGTTAACTATGGCTACACCTTC. This sequence joins TRBV19 and TRBJ1-2; 7 bases match TRBD1. The CDR3 covers 17 residues. Germline V gene data show CDR1 as LNHDA and CDR2 as SQIVND (reference sequence). Germline trimming cut 10 bases from V and 1 base from J; bases unmatched to any gene: 18.

The chain combines TRBV4-1 with TRBJ1-4; TRBD1 matches at 8 bases. Trimming cost V 0 bases and J 7 bases; bases outside gene matches: 7. The CDR3 has 16 residues. Germline V lookup: CDR1 MGHRA, CDR2 YSYEKL. The CDR3 bases are TGCGCCAGCAGCCAAGATTTGGGCAGGGGGCGTGAAAAACTGTTTTTT. This gives the protein CASSQDLGRGREKLFF.

The chain links TRBV4-1 to TRBJ1-1; D is possibly TRBD1 (6 bases). V shed 8 bases and J shed 11 bases, with 18 bases lying between them. CDR1 is MGHRA and CDR2 is YSYEKL in the germline V gene. The CDR3 has 12 amino acids. The CDR3 reads CASRELQGTAFF. CDR3 nucleotide sequence: TGCGCCAGCCGCGAACTACAGGGTACGGCTTTCTTT.

The V gene is TRBV6-5, the J gene TRBJ2-7; no definite D call. In germline, CDR1 is MNHEY, CDR2 SVGAGI. V lost 0 bases, J lost 3 bases, and 6 bases lay in between. The CDR3 is made up of 13 amino acids. CDR3 DNA sequence: TGTGCCAGCAGTTACTCGGCGGTCTACGAGCAGTACTTC. Amino acid sequence: CASSYSAVYEQYF.

With regard to this clone: Other DNA sequences in the same sample also yield this CDR3. The chain uses TRBV5-1 and TRBJ1-2; 7 nucleotides line up with TRBD1. The CDR3 sequence is 13 residues long. V lost 4 bases to trimming and J lost 4 bases; unmatched junction nucleotides: 4. CDR1 and CDR2 (germline): SGHRS, YFSETQ. CDR3 residues: CASSPGQTYGYTF. The CDR3 nucleotides read TGCGCCAGCAGCCCGGGACAGACCTATGGCTACACCTTC. The variable domain in full, completed from reference TRBV5-1 and TRBJ1-2, reads KAGVTQTPRYLIKTRGQQVTLSCSPISGHRSVSWYQQTPGQGLQFLFEYFSETQRNKGNFPGRFSGRQFSNSRSEMNVSTLELGDSALYLCASSPGQTYGYTFGSGTRLTVV.

This clone was recorded once. The CDR3 coding sequence is TGTGCCAGCAGTCGGACTAGCGCAAGCACAGATACGCAGTATTTT. This gives the protein CASSRTSASTDTQYF. The chain is built from TRBV27 and TRBJ2-3; 9 bases align to TRBD2. With V trimmed by 5 bases and J by 0 bases, 3 bases remained unmatched. The CDR3 runs 15 residues. Germline loops: CDR1 MNHEY, CDR2 SMNVEV (reference sequence).

The V call is TRBV5-1, the J call TRBJ2-7; D unclear. Trimming shortened V by 0 bases and J by 3 bases, and 10 bases separated the two germline ends. Germline values: CDR1 SGHRS, CDR2 YFSETQ. There are 14 residues in the CDR3. CDR3 nucleotides: TGCGCCAGCAGCTTGGGTCCAGGTAGCTACGAGCAGTACTTC. The encoded protein is CASSLGPGSYEQYF. Based on the CDR3 plus reference TRBV5-1 and TRBJ2-7, the full variable domain is KAGVTQTPRYLIKTRGQQVTLSCSPISGHRSVSWYQQTPGQGLQFLFEYFSETQRNKGNFPGRFSGRQFSNSRSEMNVSTLELGDSALYLCASSLGPGSYEQYFGPGTRLTVT.

The chain carries TRBV5-6 and TRBJ1-2; TRBD1 might be the D (5 bases). Germline V gives CDR1 SGHDT, CDR2 YYEEEE. V was cut by 2 bases and J by 4 bases, with 24 bases left in between. CDR3 length equals 18 residues. The CDR3 nucleotides are TGTGCCAGCAGCTTTTTTGTCCCTACGTTGGACACCGGCTATGGCTACACCTTC. Its protein product is CASSFFVPTLDTGYGYTF. The full variable domain, with the rest looked up from reference TRBV5-6 and TRBJ1-2, is DAGVTQSPTHLIKTRGQQVTLRCSPKSGHDTVSWYQQALGQGPQFIFQYYEEEERQRGNFPDRFSGHQFPNYSSELNVNALLLGDSALYLCASSFFVPTLDTGYGYTFGSGTRLTVV.

The rearrangement joins TRBV6-6 to TRBJ1-4, with D unclear. The CDR3 length is 14 residues. V gave up 8 bases and J gave up 4 bases, with 14 bases separating them. CDR1 and CDR2 (germline): MNHNY, SVGAGI (reference sequence). The CDR3 DNA reads TGTGCCAGCCAGCGGCTCGGGTTTAATGAAAAACTGTTTTTT. Translation: CASQRLGFNEKLFF.

The chain has TRBV20-1 and TRBJ2-1; 11 bases are shared with TRBD2. V lost 3 bases to trimming and J lost 9 bases; unmatched junction nucleotides: 16. The germline V gene has CDR1 DFQATT and CDR2 SNEGSKA (reference sequence). CDR3 length equals 17 residues. DNA of the CDR3: TGCAGTGCTAGTGGTGGCGCTAGCGGGAGGATAGGGGGTGAGCAGTTCTTC. Protein: CSASGGASGRIGGEQFF.

The chain employs TRBV3-1 (or the pseudogene TRBV3-2) and TRBJ1-1; D may be TRBD1 (5 bases). Germline assignment: CDR1 LGHDT and CDR2 YNNKEL (reference sequence). With 1 base removed from V and 7 bases from J, the gap between germline ends came to 7 bases. The CDR3 consists of 12 residues. The CDR3 is CASSQAGIEAFF. In nucleotides, the CDR3 is TGTGCCAGCAGCCAAGCAGGGATTGAAGCTTTCTTT.

CDR3 nucleotide sequence: TGCAGCGTTGCCAGGGGCCAGGACTACGAGCAGTACTTC. Translated: CSVARGQDYEQYF. The chain carries TRBV29-1 and TRBJ2-7; possible D gene TRBD1, 6 bases. Germline V gene sequence: CDR1 SQVTM, CDR2 ANQGSEA. The CDR3 covers 13 residues. V was trimmed by 4 bases and J by 3 bases, leaving 13 bases between them.

As concerns this clone: The germline gene is not matched at one end of the junction; a read error may be the cause. The chain combines TRBV5-1 with TRBJ1-6; D may be TRBD1 (5 bases). Germline V gene sequence: CDR1 SGHRS, CDR2 YFSETQ. This CDR3 region has 14 residues. CDR3 nucleotide sequence: TGCGCCAGCAGCTTGGACCTCAGGGACTCACCCCCCCACTTT. This codes for CASSLDLRDSPPHF.

V and J are TRBV3-1 (or the pseudogene TRBV3-2) and TRBJ1-1, with D unresolved. Trimming pared 3 bases from V and 4 bases from J, leaving 18 bases between. CDR1 is LGHDT and CDR2 is YNNKEL in the germline V gene (reference sequence). The CDR3 extends over 16 amino acids. CDR3 protein: CASSHQRTGSRTEAFF. CDR3 nucleotide sequence: TGTGCCAGCAGCCACCAACGAACCGGGAGTCGCACTGAAGCTTTCTTT.

This clone turned up a few times. Distinct nucleotide sequences in the sample also encode this CDR3. The chain employs TRBV5-1 and TRBJ1-1; 8 bases agree with TRBD1. Germline V gene lookup returns CDR1 SGHRS and CDR2 YFSETQ. V was pared by 2 bases and J by 1 base, with 1 base of the junction left unmatched. The CDR3 runs to 14 residues. CDR3 DNA sequence: TGCGCCAGCAGCTTTGGACAGGGGAACACTGAAGCTTTCTTT. This codes for CASSFGQGNTEAFF.

This sequence joins TRBV5-4 and TRBJ1-2, with 8 nucleotides matching TRBD1. Per germline, CDR1 SGHNT and CDR2 YYREEE (reference sequence). V dropped 3 bases and J dropped 4; count of bases not matched to a gene: 5. The CDR3 is made up of 14 amino acids. As DNA, the CDR3 is TGTGCCAGCAGCTGGGGACAGGCCAGCTATGGCTACACCTTC. Its protein is CASSWGQASYGYTF.

The chain couples TRBV5-1 to TRBJ2-7; TRBD2 agrees at 9 bases. CDR3 length: 16 residues. V was pared by 0 bases and J by 5 bases, with 9 bases of the junction left unmatched. In germline, CDR1 is SGHRS, CDR2 YFSETQ. This chain's CDR3 is CASSLVPAGGVDEQYF. The CDR3 DNA follows: TGCGCCAGCAGCTTGGTTCCAGCGGGAGGAGTCGACGAGCAGTACTTC.

The J gene is TRBJ1-1, the V gene TRBV2; tentatively, D is TRBD1 (6 bases). The CDR3 runs to 11 residues. With 4 bases removed from V and 11 bases from J, the gap between germline ends came to 11 bases. CDR1 and CDR2 (germline): SNHLY, FYNNEI. The CDR3 bases are TGTGCCAGCAGTGTGAACAGGGAGGCTTTCTTT. Protein: CASSVNREAFF.

The V gene is TRBV10-2, the J gene TRBJ2-2; TRBD1 matches at 11 bases. This CDR3 region has 14 residues. Germline V gives CDR1 WSHSY, CDR2 SAAADI. V shed 6 bases and J 3 bases; nucleotides not matched to a gene: 0. The CDR3 nucleotides read TGCGCCAGCAGGGGACAGGGGGACACCGGGGAGCTGTTTTTT. It specifies CASRGQGDTGELFF.

This chain connects TRBV2 to TRBJ2-7; unclear D gene. Germline CDR1 and CDR2: SNHLY and FYNNEI. V was trimmed by 3 bases and J by 2 bases, leaving 5 bases between them. This CDR3 is built from 12 residues. CDR3 region: CASSEGPYEQYF. As DNA, the CDR3 is TGTGCCAGCAGTGAGGGCCCCTACGAGCAGTACTTC.

The chain combines TRBV4-1 with TRBJ2-2, with 12 bases lining up with TRBD2. Germline values: CDR1 MGHRA, CDR2 YSYEKL. The ends lost 0 bases at V and 7 bases at J; junction bases unmatched: 12. The length of the CDR3 is 19 residues. CDR3 sequence reads: CASSQDLATSGSIGGELFF. CDR3 coding DNA: TGCGCCAGCAGCCAAGATCTCGCGACTAGCGGGAGCATCGGCGGGGAGCTGTTTTTT.

The V call is TRBV13, the J call TRBJ2-3; D gene uncertain. Trimming pared 5 bases from V and 6 bases from J, leaving 12 bases between. The germline V gene has CDR1 PRHDT and CDR2 FYEKMQ (reference sequence). The CDR3 contains 13 residues. The DNA for the CDR3 is TGTGCCAGCAGCCCCGCCCGGAGTGATACGCAGTATTTT. Protein product: CASSPARSDTQYF. Filled out from reference TRBV13 and TRBJ2-3, the complete variable domain reads AAGVIQSPRHLIKEKRETATLKCYPIPRHDTVYWYQQGPGQDPQFLISFYEKMQSDKGSIPDRFSAQQFSDYHSELNMSSLELGDSALYFCASSPARSDTQYFGPGTRLTVL.

The genes are TRBV19 and TRBJ1-2; a possible D gene is TRBD1 (6 bases). The CDR3 has 15 residues. Trimming took off 5 bases at V and 1 base at J, with 14 bases between the two ends. Per the germline V gene, CDR1 is LNHDA and CDR2 is SQIVND (reference sequence). The DNA for the CDR3 is TGTGCCAGTAGTTCATTGGACAGTTTTAACTATGGCTACACCTTC. Protein product: CASSSLDSFNYGYTF.

The J gene is TRBJ2-1, the V gene TRBV28, with D perhaps matching TRBD1 (6 bases). The germline gives CDR1 MDHEN, CDR2 SYDVKM. The CDR3 runs 15 residues. V was clipped by 4 bases and J by 1 base, with 11 bases between them. The CDR3 DNA is TGTGCCAGCAGTTCTCCGCAGGGGTCCTACAATGAGCAGTTCTTC. It yields the protein CASSSPQGSYNEQFF.

This clone was seen a single time. The chain joins TRBV3-1 (or the pseudogene TRBV3-2) to TRBJ2-2; D is unresolved. The V gene lost 0 bases and the J gene lost 1 base, with 3 bases spanning the gap. The CDR3 length is 14 residues. The germline gives CDR1 LGHDT, CDR2 YNNKEL (reference sequence). CDR3 in amino acids: CASSQDRNTGELFF. The CDR3 DNA is TGTGCCAGCAGCCAAGACAGGAACACCGGGGAGCTGTTTTTT.

The V gene is TRBV29-1, the J gene TRBJ2-7, with D perhaps matching TRBD2 (6 bases). The CDR3 runs 13 residues. The V and J ends lost 5 bases and 3 bases respectively, with 14 bases between them. From germline, CDR1 is SQVTM and CDR2 ANQGSEA. CDR3 coding DNA: TGCAGCGTTCCTGGGACTTCAATCTACGAGCAGTACTTC. Its protein product is CSVPGTSIYEQYF.